The rows below give T cell receptor beta chains drawn from one sample of a study of radiation and T cells in renal cell carcinoma. The assay was immunoSEQ multiplex PCR, and TCRdb's table has in-frame clones only and misses some. The table records 150,000 or so clones, 88% of them present only once. This material consisted of blood, taken from a patient whose treatment included radiotherapy and nephrectomy. These receptor sequences come from a woman in her 50s with renal cell carcinoma. Each CDR3 is given with its conserved first and last residue. D genes are given only for firm matches. A clone size is listed for some rows: how often the clone was seen (once, few, many), or a class if it is expanded.

v_call d_call clone_size cdr3_aa
TRBV9 - - CASSAQTNTEAFF
TRBV28 - - CASSLEAGVKTQYF
TRBV6-5 TRBD1 - CASSARDSRTETQYF
TRBV6-1 - - CASSERRVTGELFF
TRBV4-1 - - CASSQRDDIANYGYTF
TRBV5-1 TRBD2 - CASSLTSGGYNEQFF
TRBV7-2 TRBD1 - CASSWDRALYGYTF
TRBV5-6 TRBD2 - CASSFGRGETQYF
TRBV5-1 - - CASSLRGDYGYTF
TRBV27 - - CASSWTGPNYGYTF
TRBV6-1 - - CASSEVRGVKGYTF
TRBV19 TRBD2 - CASSLSSGGGRTKNIQYF
TRBV18 TRBD1 - CASSPGTGVRNQPQHF
TRBV11-2 - few CASNPSGGPNEKLFF
TRBV6-5 - - CASSSTRVGEQYF
TRBV1 - - CTHSKTRANEQFF
TRBV27 TRBD1 once CASSDRGLEKLFF
TRBV7-9 - - CASSSQGGMNTGELFF
TRBV7-2 TRBD1 few CASSPPGGSSLWNTEAFF
TRBV7-9 TRBD2 - CASSSARAGGYNEQFF
TRBV7-9 - - CASWDTASGNTIYF
TRBV27 - - CASSFRGYSNQPQHF
TRBV5-5 - - CASSWRGEKLFF
TRBV15 - - CATSSRQISNSPLHF
TRBV7-3 TRBD1 - CASSPGQGIETQYF
TRBV5-6 TRBD1 - CASSSGRQGGSSGYTF
TRBV6-5 - - CASSPTKDEQYF
TRBV6-6 - - CASSYSLLGRDGKLFF
TRBV6-6 - - CASSYRPPGANVLTF
TRBV9 - - CASSRDNTEAFF
TRBV19 - few CASSLVGGTRSGNTIYF
TRBV4-1 - - CASSLIGARYEQYF
TRBV20-1 - - CSAPQNTEAFF